The clone carrying this T cell receptor beta chain was recorded only once. These data come from a study of shared clonotypes between healthy human individuals. Assay: immunoSEQ multiplex PCR; the TCRdb copy retains only in-frame clones and omits some. The sample records about 2 million clones, about 95% being singletons. The naive CD8 fraction comprised CD45RO-negative cells positively selected for CCR7 and excluded terminally differentiated effector memory CD45RA+ cells. CDR3 size: 18 residues. Germline V gives CDR1 SGHVS, CDR2 FQNEAQ. Trimming took 1 base from V and 2 from J, leaving 17 bases between them.

Sequencing was performed on naive CD8+ T cells sorted from blood. This chain uses TRBV7-8 with TRBJ2-2; no clear D. This clonotype was obtained from a man between 18 and 35 years old in good health. CDR3 nucleotides: TGTGCCAGCAGCTTAGGGGTGTTGATTACACCCAACACCGGGGAGCTGTTTTTT. Translating gives CASSLGVLITPNTGELFF. Full variable domain (remainder filled in from reference TRBV7-8 and TRBJ2-2): GAGVSQSPRYKVAKRGQDVALRCDPISGHVSLFWYQQALGQGPEFLTYFQNEAQLDKSGLPSDRFFAERPEGSVSTLKIQRTQQEDSAVYLCASSLGVLITPNTGELFFGEGSRLTVL.